This TCR beta chain was captured in a study of human T cells and chemical hapten exposure. Regarding time point: pre-sensitization, week 0. The treatment here: therapeutic diphenylcyclopropenone sensitization with weekly scalp DPC. The total RNA was obtained from whole blood that was not fractionated. This clonotype was detected ten times or more. The CDR3 is made up of 14 amino acids. CDR1 and CDR2 from the germline V gene are DFQATT and SNEGSKA (reference sequence). Trimming removed 6 bases from V and 5 bases from J, with 17 bases in between. Library construction involved attaching unique molecular identifiers to individual cDNA molecules, which allowed quantitative, reproducible TCR counting. TCRdb re-derived calls from the RACE reads in MiXCR, one entry per CDR3 protein. This table holds around 330,000 distinct CDR3 sequences, about 5% found once.

This chain links TRBV20-1 with TRBJ1-5; D gene unclear. The sequence derives from a woman aged 18-35 years with alopecia areata. Some clones in this sample may be carry-over from other donors' samples. Sequences were derived from whole blood, sampled in connection with sensitization to the hapten diphenylcyclopropenone (DPC). The CDR3 nucleotides are TGCAGTGCCCTCGAAGAGGTCTCGGATCAGCCCCAGCATTTT. Protein product: CSALEEVSDQPQHF.